This T cell receptor (beta chain) derives from a study of graft-versus-host responses after intestinal transplantation. Across the whole study: Grafts were multivisceral, liver-intestinal, or isolated intestinal. After anti-thymocyte globulin induction, recipients took tacrolimus and steroids for three to four years.

Generated by immunoSEQ multiplex PCR, the TCRdb table keeps only in-frame clones and is missing some. The sample records about 20,000 clones, around 86% being singletons. The CDR3 extends over 15 amino acids. Germline values: CDR1 SEHNR, CDR2 FQNEAQ (reference sequence). J lost 5 bases, V lost 7 bases, and 10 bases had no gene match. Sequenced here: PBMCs, sampled about 230 days after intestinal transplant. This clonotype was obtained from a human patient who received an intestinal transplant, so some T cells may come from the graft donor. The V and J genes are TRBV7-9 and TRBJ2-5; 10 bases align to TRBD1. Written as DNA, the CDR3 is TGTGCCAGCACCGGGACAGGGGCCTTTAGGGAGACCCAGTACTTC. Translating gives CASTGTGAFRETQYF.